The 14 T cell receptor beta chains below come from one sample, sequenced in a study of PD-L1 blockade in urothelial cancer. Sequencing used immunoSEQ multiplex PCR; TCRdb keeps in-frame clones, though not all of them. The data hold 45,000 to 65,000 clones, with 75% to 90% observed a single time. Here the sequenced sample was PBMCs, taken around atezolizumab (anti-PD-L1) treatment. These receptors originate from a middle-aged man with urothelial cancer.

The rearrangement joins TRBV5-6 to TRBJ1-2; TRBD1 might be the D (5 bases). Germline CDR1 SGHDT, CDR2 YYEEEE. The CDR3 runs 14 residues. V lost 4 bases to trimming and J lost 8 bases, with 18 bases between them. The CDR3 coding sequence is TGTGCCAGCAGCCAGCGCTCCAGGGCGGGGGGCTACACCTTC. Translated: CASSQRSRAGGYTF.

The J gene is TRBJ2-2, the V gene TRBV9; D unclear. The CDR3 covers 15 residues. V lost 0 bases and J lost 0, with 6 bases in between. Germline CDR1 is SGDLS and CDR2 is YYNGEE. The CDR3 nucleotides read TGTGCCAGCAGCGTAGGGCTGACGAACACCGGGGAGCTGTTTTTT. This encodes CASSVGLTNTGELFF. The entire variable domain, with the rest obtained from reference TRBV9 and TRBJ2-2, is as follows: DSGVTQTPKHLITATGQRVTLRCSPRSGDLSVYWYQQSLDQGLQFLIQYYNGEERAKGNILERFSAQQFPDLHSELNLSSLELGDSALYFCASSVGLTNTGELFFGEGSRLTVL.

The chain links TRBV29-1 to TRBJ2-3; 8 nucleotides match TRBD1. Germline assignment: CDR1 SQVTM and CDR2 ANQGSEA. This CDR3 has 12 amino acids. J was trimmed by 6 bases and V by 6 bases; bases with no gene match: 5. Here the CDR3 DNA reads TGCAGCGTCCGACAGGGGAGTGATACGCAGTATTTT. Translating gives CSVRQGSDTQYF.

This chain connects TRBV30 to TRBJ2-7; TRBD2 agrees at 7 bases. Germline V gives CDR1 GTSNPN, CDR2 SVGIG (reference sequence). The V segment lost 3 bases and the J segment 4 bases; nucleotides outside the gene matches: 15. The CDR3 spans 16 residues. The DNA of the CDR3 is TGTGCCTGGAGGAAGCCCACCGGGCTAGCGGAATACGAGCAGTACTTC. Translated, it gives CAWRKPTGLAEYEQYF.

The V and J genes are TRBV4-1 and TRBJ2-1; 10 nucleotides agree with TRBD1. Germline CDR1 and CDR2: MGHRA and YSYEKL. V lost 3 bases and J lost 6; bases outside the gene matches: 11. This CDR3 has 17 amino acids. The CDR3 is CASSHDRQGAQGNEQFF. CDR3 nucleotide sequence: TGCGCCAGCAGCCATGACCGACAGGGGGCGCAAGGCAATGAGCAGTTCTTC.

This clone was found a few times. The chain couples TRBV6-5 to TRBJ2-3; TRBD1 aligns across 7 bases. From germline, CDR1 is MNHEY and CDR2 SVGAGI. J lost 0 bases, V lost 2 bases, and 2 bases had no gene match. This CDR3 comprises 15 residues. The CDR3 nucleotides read TGTGCCAGCAGTTACGAGGGGGCTAGCACAGATACGCAGTATTTT. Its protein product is CASSYEGASTDTQYF.

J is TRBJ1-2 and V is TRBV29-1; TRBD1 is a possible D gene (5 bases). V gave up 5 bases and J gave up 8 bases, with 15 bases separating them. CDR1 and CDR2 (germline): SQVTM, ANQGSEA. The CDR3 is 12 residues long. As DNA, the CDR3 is TGCAGCGTTTATCAGGGTGTCGACGGCTACACCTTC. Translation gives CSVYQGVDGYTF.

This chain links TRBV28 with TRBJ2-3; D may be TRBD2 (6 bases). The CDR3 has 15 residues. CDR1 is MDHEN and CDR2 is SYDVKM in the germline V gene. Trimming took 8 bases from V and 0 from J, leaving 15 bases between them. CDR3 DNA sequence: TGTGCCAGCTCCCCCGCCAGCGGGAGCACAGATACGCAGTATTTT. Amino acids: CASSPASGSTDTQYF. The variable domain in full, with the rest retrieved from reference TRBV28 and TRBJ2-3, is DVKVTQSSRYLVKRTGEKVFLECVQDMDHENMFWYRQDPGLGLRLIYFSYDVKMKEKGDIPEGYSVSREKKERFSLILESASTNQTSMYLCASSPASGSTDTQYFGPGTRLTVL.

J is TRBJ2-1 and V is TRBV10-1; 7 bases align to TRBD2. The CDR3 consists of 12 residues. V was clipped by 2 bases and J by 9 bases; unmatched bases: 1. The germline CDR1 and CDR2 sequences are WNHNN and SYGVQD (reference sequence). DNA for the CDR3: TGCGCCAGCAGTGAGGTAGCGGGTGAGCAGTTCTTC. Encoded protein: CASSEVAGEQFF.

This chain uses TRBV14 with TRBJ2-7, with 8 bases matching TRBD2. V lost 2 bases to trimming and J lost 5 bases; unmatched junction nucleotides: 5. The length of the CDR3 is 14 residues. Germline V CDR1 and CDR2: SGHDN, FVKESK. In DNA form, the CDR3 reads TGTGCCAGCAGCCAACGACGGGGGGGGGACGAGCAGTACTTC. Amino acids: CASSQRRGGDEQYF. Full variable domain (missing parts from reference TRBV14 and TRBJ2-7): EAGVTQFPSHSVIEKGQTVTLRCDPISGHDNLYWYRRVMGKEIKFLLHFVKESKQDESGMPNNRFLAERTGGTYSTLKVQPAELEDSGVYFCASSQRRGGDEQYFGPGTRLTVT.

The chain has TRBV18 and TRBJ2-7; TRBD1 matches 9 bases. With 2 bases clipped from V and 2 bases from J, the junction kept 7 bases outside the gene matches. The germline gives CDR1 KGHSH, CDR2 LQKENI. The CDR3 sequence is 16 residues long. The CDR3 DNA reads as TGTGCCAGCTCACCAAATACGGGACAGGGTACCTACGAGCAGTACTTC. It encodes CASSPNTGQGTYEQYF.

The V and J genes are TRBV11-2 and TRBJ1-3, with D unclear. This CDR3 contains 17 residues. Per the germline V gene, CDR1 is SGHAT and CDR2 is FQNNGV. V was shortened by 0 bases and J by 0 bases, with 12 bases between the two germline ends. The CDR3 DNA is TGTGCCAGCAGCTTAGATCTTGGGCAGTTCTCTGGAAACACCATATATTTT. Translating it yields CASSLDLGQFSGNTIYF.

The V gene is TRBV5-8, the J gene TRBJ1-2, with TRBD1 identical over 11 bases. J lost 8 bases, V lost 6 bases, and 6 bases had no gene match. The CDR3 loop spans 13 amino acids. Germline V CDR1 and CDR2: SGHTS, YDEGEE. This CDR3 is CASTGQGAKGYTF. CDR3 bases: TGTGCCAGCACCGGACAGGGGGCTAAAGGCTACACCTTC.

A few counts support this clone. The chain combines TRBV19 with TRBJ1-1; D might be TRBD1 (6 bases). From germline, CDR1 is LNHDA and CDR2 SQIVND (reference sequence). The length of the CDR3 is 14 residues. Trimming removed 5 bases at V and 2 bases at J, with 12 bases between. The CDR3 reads CASSWGRGNTEAFF. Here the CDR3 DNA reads TGTGCCAGTAGTTGGGGCAGGGGTAACACTGAAGCTTTCTTT.